This T cell receptor (beta chain) was sequenced in a study of blood T cell repertoires in COVID-19. The CDR3 spans 13 residues. Trimming left V 4 bases short and J 0 bases short, with 8 bases between. Germline CDR1 and CDR2: SQVTM and ANQGSEA. This clone was counted only a few times. TCRdb's copy holds only in-frame clones and misses some; the assay was immunoSEQ multiplex PCR. The profile shows 200,000 to 300,000 clones, about 85% of them singletons. J is TRBJ2-3 and V is TRBV29-1; D gene ambiguous. Specimen: peripheral blood. The sequence was obtained from a man aged 60 to 75 with acute or convalescent COVID-19. The CDR3 region has the DNA TGCAGCGTTGTGTACCTAAGCACAGATACGCAGTATTTT. This gives the protein CSVVYLSTDTQYF.